The 25 T cell receptor beta chains below all came from one sample that was sequenced in a study of cytomegalovirus exposure and HLA in healthy donors (dated by TCRdb to about 2017). Library preparation used the immunoSEQ multiplex PCR assay. As stored in TCRdb, this immuneACCESS dataset retains in-frame rearrangements with V and J assigned. A fraction of the clones does not appear; measured against another copy, unresolved V genes explain less than half of the discrepancy, and the remainder lacks a known reason. This sample has approximately 300,000 clones in its table, and about nine tenths of those were observed once. Roughly 1.2% of the sample comes from the top ten. Specimen: PBMCs. The receptor source for this set is a woman between 25 and 40 years old in good health and CMV-seropositive.

The V gene is TRBV28, the J gene TRBJ2-1; 9 nucleotides align to TRBD1. V was clipped by 7 bases and J by 0 bases; unmatched bases: 13. The CDR3 has 18 residues. Looked up from germline, CDR1 is MDHEN and CDR2 is SYDVKM. The CDR3 coding sequence is TGTGCCAGCAACAACAGGGGGCGAAGGCTAGTCTCCTACAATGAGCAGTTCTTC. Its protein product is CASNNRGRRLVSYNEQFF.

The chain recombines TRBV4-3 with TRBJ1-1; D is perhaps TRBD1 (6 bases). The CDR3 covers 13 residues. Germline loops: CDR1 LGHNA, CDR2 YSLEER. Trimming cost V 4 bases and J 1 base, with 7 bases left between them. The CDR3 coding sequence is TGCGCCAGCAGCCTCAGGGGGAACACTGAAGCTTTCTTT. It is translated as CASSLRGNTEAFF.

The sample holds one count of this clone. The chain employs TRBV9 and TRBJ2-3; TRBD2 agrees at 9 bases. The germline CDR1 and CDR2 sequences are SGDLS and YYNGEE. This CDR3 spans 15 amino acids. V was clipped by 3 bases and J by 5 bases; unmatched bases: 7. CDR3 sequence: CASSAGLAGGDTQYF. DNA of the CDR3: TGTGCCAGCAGCGCGGGACTAGCTGGGGGAGATACGCAGTATTTT.

J is TRBJ2-1 and V is TRBV9; 7 nucleotides agree with TRBD1. J was trimmed by 4 bases and V by 3 bases; bases with no gene match: 13. Per the germline V gene, CDR1 is SGDLS and CDR2 is YYNGEE. CDR3 length equals 17 residues. The CDR3 here is CASSAKIRDSPYNEQFF. Written as DNA, the CDR3 is TGTGCCAGCAGCGCGAAGATCCGGGACAGCCCTTACAATGAGCAGTTCTTC.

The chain carries TRBV11-2 and TRBJ1-5; D gene uncertain. CDR1 is SGHAT, CDR2 FQNNGV, per germline. Between the trimmed V and J ends, which lost 5 bases and 7 bases, there was a span of 9 bases. The CDR3 is 12 residues long. CDR3 DNA: TGTGCCAGCAGCACCCTCGGGCAGCCCCAGCATTTT. Translation gives CASSTLGQPQHF.

This clone appeared once. This chain links TRBV6-6 with TRBJ2-7; no definite D call. V gave up 4 bases and J gave up 7 bases, with 8 bases separating them. The germline gives CDR1 MNHNY, CDR2 SVGAGI (reference sequence). The CDR3 is 11 residues long. Written as DNA, the CDR3 is TGTGCCAGCAGTTCCCTCCGGGAGCAGTACTTC. Its protein product is CASSSLREQYF.

This chain links TRBV9 with TRBJ1-6; 7 positions match TRBD1. V lost 4 bases to trimming and J lost 6 bases; unmatched junction nucleotides: 13. This CDR3 comprises 17 residues. The germline CDR1 and CDR2 sequences are SGDLS and YYNGEE. CDR3 sequence reads: CASSQEQGPVPNSPLHF. CDR3 sequence (DNA): TGTGCCAGCAGCCAAGAACAGGGGCCAGTTCCTAATTCACCCCTCCACTTT.

This chain uses TRBV9 with TRBJ1-6; D is possibly TRBD1 (5 bases). Germline CDR1 and CDR2: SGDLS and YYNGEE. This CDR3 is built from 13 residues. With 3 bases removed from V and 10 bases from J, the gap between germline ends came to 11 bases. CDR3 sequence reads: CASSGGPGSPLHF. The CDR3 bases are TGTGCCAGCAGCGGGGGACCGGGGTCACCCCTCCACTTT. The full variable domain, completed using reference TRBV9 and TRBJ1-6, is DSGVTQTPKHLITATGQRVTLRCSPRSGDLSVYWYQQSLDQGLQFLIQYYNGEERAKGNILERFSAQQFPDLHSELNLSSLELGDSALYFCASSGGPGSPLHFGNGTRLTVT.

V usage is TRBV30 and J usage is TRBJ2-5, with D possibly matching TRBD2 (6 bases). V was clipped by 0 bases and J by 9 bases, with 17 bases between them. CDR3 length: 14 residues. CDR1 is GTSNPN, CDR2 SVGIG, per germline (reference sequence). CDR3 DNA: TGTGCCTGGAGTGTATCGGACACCGGGGAGGCCCAGTACTTC. Encoded protein: CAWSVSDTGEAQYF.

This clone was recorded a few times. The chain is built from TRBV30 and TRBJ1-3, with unresolved D. The V gene lost 2 bases and the J gene lost 0 bases, with 11 bases spanning the gap. The length of the CDR3 is 15 residues. Germline values: CDR1 GTSNPN, CDR2 SVGIG (reference sequence). CDR3 nucleotides: TGTGCCTGGAGTTCCGAAGACGACTCTGGAAACACCATATATTTT. Translating gives CAWSSEDDSGNTIYF.

Here the CDR3 reads CASSFGVRDEQFF. CDR3 nucleotides: TGTGCCAGCAGTTTTGGGGTGAGGGATGAGCAGTTCTTC. The chain employs TRBV6-5 and TRBJ2-1, with TRBD2 as a possible D gene (5 bases). This CDR3 contains 13 residues. Germline values: CDR1 MNHEY, CDR2 SVGAGI. V was shortened by 4 bases and J by 8 bases, with 12 bases between the two germline ends.

This chain connects TRBV18 to TRBJ1-4; 11 nucleotides line up with TRBD1. Per the germline V gene, CDR1 is KGHSH and CDR2 is LQKENI. V shed 6 bases, J shed 6 bases, and the junction held 3 bases outside the gene matches. The CDR3 loop spans 14 amino acids. Written as DNA, the CDR3 is TGTGCCAGCTCTCCGGGACAGGGGGATGAAAAACTGTTTTTT. Encoded protein: CASSPGQGDEKLFF.

This chain joins TRBV4-1 and TRBJ2-6, with TRBD1 as a possible D gene (6 bases). Trimming stripped 4 bases from V and 4 bases from J, with 11 bases between. Germline V CDR1 and CDR2: MGHRA, YSYEKL. There are 15 residues in the CDR3. CDR3 nucleotide sequence: TGCGCCAGCAGCCCACCAGGGGAGGGGGCCAACGTCCTGACTTTC. This sequence encodes CASSPPGEGANVLTF.

The chain employs TRBV5-1 and TRBJ2-1; 12 bases are a match to TRBD2. Germline-derived CDR1 and CDR2 are SGHRS and YFSETQ. The trim removed 4 bases at V and 9 bases at J, leaving 14 bases unmatched. The CDR3 sequence is 17 residues long. CDR3 nucleotide sequence: TGCGCCAGCAGCATAGGACTAGCGGGAATCTACGAGGGTGAGCAGTTCTTC. It is translated as CASSIGLAGIYEGEQFF.

This chain connects TRBV5-1 to TRBJ1-4; D is unresolved. The CDR3 contains 14 residues. Germline CDR1 SGHRS, CDR2 YFSETQ. V gave up 1 base and J gave up 3 bases, with 7 bases separating them. This CDR3 is CASSLRTSNEKLFF. The CDR3 bases are TGCGCCAGCAGCTTGCGGACCTCTAATGAAAAACTGTTTTTT.

The rearrangement links TRBV2 to TRBJ2-2; 13 positions match TRBD2. Germline assignment: CDR1 SNHLY and CDR2 FYNNEI. This CDR3 has 17 amino acids. Trimming cost V 2 bases and J 13 bases; bases outside gene matches: 13. Here the CDR3 reads CASSETRTSGGPRGLFF. In DNA form, the CDR3 reads TGTGCCAGCAGTGAAACCAGGACTAGCGGGGGCCCTCGGGGGCTGTTTTTT.

J is TRBJ2-7 and V is TRBV2, with D perhaps matching TRBD1 or TRBD2 (5 bases each). This CDR3 contains 16 residues. V lost 6 bases and J lost 6, with 24 bases in between. Germline V gene sequence: CDR1 SNHLY, CDR2 FYNNEI. CDR3: CASRHGTLALSGEQYF. CDR3 in DNA: TGTGCCAGCAGACATGGGACCTTGGCCCTCAGTGGCGAGCAGTACTTC.

This rearrangement joins TRBV7-2 to TRBJ1-2; D gene ambiguous. The germline gives CDR1 SGHTA, CDR2 FQGNSA. Trimming removed 2 bases at V and 2 bases at J, with 18 bases between. The CDR3 totals 17 residues. CDR3 sequence reads: CASSLRVVAAFNYGYTF. Here the CDR3 DNA reads TGTGCCAGCAGCTTAAGAGTGGTGGCAGCCTTCAACTATGGCTACACCTTC.

The CDR3 reads CAWSGQGTNQYNSPLHF. The DNA for the CDR3 is TGTGCCTGGAGTGGTCAGGGGACAAACCAATATAATTCACCCCTCCACTTT. The chain uses TRBV30 and TRBJ1-6, with D perhaps TRBD1 (6 bases). V shed 1 base and J shed 4 bases, with 17 bases lying between them. The CDR3 consists of 17 residues. Germline CDR1 reads GTSNPN; CDR2 reads SVGIG (reference sequence).

The genes are TRBV9 and TRBJ2-7, with 9 bases that match TRBD2. CDR1 and CDR2 from the germline V gene are SGDLS and YYNGEE. Losses at the gene ends were 7 bases for V and 7 bases for J; bases not matched to a gene: 21. The CDR3 extends over 17 amino acids. In nucleotides, the CDR3 is TGTGCCAGCGGTGGGGGTCTAGCGGGATCCCCTCCCGGGGAGCAGTACTTC. Its protein is CASGGGLAGSPPGEQYF.

The CDR3: CASSYTSGELFF. In nucleotides, the CDR3 is TGTGCCAGCAGTTACACCTCCGGGGAGCTGTTTTTT. This chain links TRBV6-5 with TRBJ2-2; D not certain. The CDR3 extends over 12 amino acids. V was cut by 2 bases and J by 6 bases, with 4 bases left in between. In germline, CDR1 is MNHEY, CDR2 SVGAGI.

The chain employs TRBV25-1 and TRBJ1-2, with D possibly matching TRBD1 (5 bases). CDR1 and CDR2 (germline): MGHDK, SYGVNS. This CDR3 spans 13 amino acids. V lost 5 bases, J lost 3 bases, and 10 bases lay in between. In nucleotides, the CDR3 is TGTGCCAGCAGTTGGCAGGGCGACTATGGCTACACCTTC. This translates into CASSWQGDYGYTF.

The chain couples TRBV6-5 to TRBJ2-3, with a tentative D call TRBD1 (5 bases). With 1 base removed from V and 4 bases from J, the gap between germline ends came to 12 bases. The CDR3 totals 15 residues. The V gene's germline CDR1 is MNHEY and CDR2 SVGAGI. The CDR3 bases are TGTGCCAGCAGTTACTATCAGGGTCGGGCAGATACGCAGTATTTT. Translating it yields CASSYYQGRADTQYF.

The chain uses TRBV25-1 and TRBJ1-1; a possible D gene is TRBD1 (5 bases). This CDR3 comprises 16 residues. Looked up from germline, CDR1 is MGHDK and CDR2 is SYGVNS. Between the trimmed V and J ends, which lost 4 bases and 3 bases, there was a span of 18 bases. CDR3: CASSVPRVEWDTEAFF. The CDR3, as DNA: TGTGCCAGCAGTGTCCCCAGGGTTGAGTGGGACACTGAAGCTTTCTTT.

The CDR3, as DNA: TGTGCCAGCAGCTTAGAAGGAATGACGCAGTATTTT. This encodes CASSLEGMTQYF. The genes are TRBV7-2 and TRBJ2-3, with D unresolved. Germline V CDR1 and CDR2: SGHTA, FQGNSA. V was shortened by 1 base and J by 9 bases, with 8 bases between the two germline ends. The CDR3 has 12 amino acids.